These 11 T cell receptor beta chains originate from one sample sequenced in a study of T cell changes during pregnancy in multiple sclerosis. The assay was immunoSEQ multiplex PCR, and TCRdb's table has in-frame clones only and misses some. The repertoire consists of 13,000 or so clones, with approximately 93% occurring once and the leading ten covering about 2.8%. The sample consisted of peripheral blood, taken in the second trimester of pregnancy. All receptors derive from a female donor in good health, enrolled as a control in a pregnancy study.

The V call is TRBV6-5, the J call TRBJ1-5; a possible D gene is TRBD1 (5 bases). This CDR3 is built from 14 residues. Germline V gene data show CDR1 as MNHEY and CDR2 as SVGAGI. V lost 5 bases to trimming and J lost 1 base, with 9 bases between them. The CDR3 sequence is CASSRRGSNQPQHF. The CDR3 DNA reads TGTGCCAGCAGTAGGAGGGGAAGCAATCAGCCCCAGCATTTT.

The gene calls are TRBV18 and TRBJ2-3; 10 positions match TRBD2. The trim removed 1 base at V and 6 bases at J, leaving 7 bases unmatched. Germline V gene lookup returns CDR1 KGHSH and CDR2 LQKENI. The CDR3 is made up of 16 amino acids. CDR3 in DNA: TGTGCCAGCTCACCACGGAGCGGGAGGGCCAGGGATACGCAGTATTTT. Protein product: CASSPRSGRARDTQYF.

The J gene is TRBJ1-1, the V gene TRBV11-3, with D tentatively TRBD1 (6 bases). CDR1 is SGHNT and CDR2 is YENEEA in the germline V gene. There are 12 residues in the CDR3. Trimming shortened V by 5 bases and J by 5 bases, and 9 bases separated the two germline ends. In DNA, the CDR3 is TGTGCCAGCAGCCGAAGGGGGACTGAAGCTTTCTTT. Protein product: CASSRRGTEAFF.

This chain links TRBV18 with TRBJ2-3; 7 bases line up with TRBD1. The junction had 6 bases not matched to a gene; V was cut back by 3 bases and J by 9 bases. The CDR3 consists of 13 residues. Germline CDR1 is KGHSH and CDR2 is LQKENI. CDR3 protein: CASSPQDRVTQYF. The CDR3 DNA sequence: TGTGCCAGCTCACCCCAAGACAGGGTAACGCAGTATTTT.

The chain has TRBV6-5 and TRBJ2-5; D perhaps matches TRBD2 (6 bases). This CDR3 comprises 16 residues. The ends were cut back, 2 bases at V and 2 bases at J, with 15 bases in the middle. CDR1 is MNHEY, CDR2 SVGAGI, per germline. CDR3 sequence: CASSYRTPSVQETQYF. The DNA of the CDR3 is TGTGCCAGCAGTTACAGGACGCCTAGCGTGCAAGAGACCCAGTACTTC.

This rearrangement joins TRBV2 to TRBJ1-2, with D possibly matching TRBD1 (6 bases). V was cut by 4 bases and J by 4 bases, with 10 bases left in between. From germline, CDR1 is SNHLY and CDR2 FYNNEI. The CDR3 length is 13 residues. In DNA, the CDR3 is TGTGCCAGCAGTGCGACAGGTACCTATGGCTACACCTTC. Protein sequence: CASSATGTYGYTF.

The gene calls are TRBV19 and TRBJ1-2; D unclear. Trimming removed 11 bases from V and 5 bases from J, with 12 bases in between. This CDR3 has 11 amino acids. Germline CDR1 is LNHDA and CDR2 is SQIVND (reference sequence). CDR3 in amino acids: CAAVAGYGYTF. The CDR3 DNA follows: TGTGCCGCCGTGGCTGGTTATGGCTACACCTTC.

The CDR3 reads CASKGASGGYEQYF. CDR3 sequence (DNA): TGTGCCAGCAAAGGCGCTAGCGGAGGGTACGAGCAGTACTTC. The V and J genes are TRBV28 and TRBJ2-7, with 7 bases aligning to TRBD2. CDR1 and CDR2 (germline): MDHEN, SYDVKM. The V and J ends lost 7 bases and 4 bases, in that order; junction bases with no gene match: 10. This CDR3 is 14 amino acids long.

The chain couples TRBV19 to TRBJ1-3; 7 nucleotides align to TRBD1. V lost 4 bases and J lost 3; bases outside the gene matches: 9. Germline values: CDR1 LNHDA, CDR2 SQIVND (reference sequence). The CDR3 covers 16 residues. The CDR3 here is CASSTRGQPSGNTIYF. CDR3 coding DNA: TGTGCCAGTAGTACAAGGGGACAGCCGAGTGGAAACACCATATATTTT.

The V and J genes are TRBV11-2 and TRBJ2-3, with TRBD2 matching over 9 bases. V was clipped by 5 bases and J by 14 bases; unmatched bases: 26. Looked up from germline, CDR1 is SGHAT and CDR2 is FQNNGV. The length of the CDR3 is 18 residues. Here the CDR3 reads CASSRSPEVAGDTDTLYF. The CDR3 nucleotides are TGTGCCAGCAGCCGAAGCCCTGAGGTAGCGGGAGACACAGATACGTTGTATTTT.

The genes are TRBV6-5 and TRBJ2-1; 7 positions match TRBD1. V was pared by 9 bases and J by 3 bases, with 8 bases of the junction left unmatched. Germline CDR1 and CDR2: MNHEY and SVGAGI. There are 14 residues in the CDR3. For the CDR3, the DNA is TGTGCCAGTATAGGGCCAGGGGGCTACAATGAGCAGTTCTTC. This codes for CASIGPGGYNEQFF.